Included here is one T cell receptor (beta chain) sequence, with context. Trimming took 0 bases from V and 3 from J, leaving 3 bases between them. CDR3 length: 13 residues. Germline V CDR1 and CDR2: SGHNT, YYREEE (reference sequence). The sample belongs to a study of CD8 T cells in Susac syndrome. Across the study: Among sequenced Susac syndrome patients, about 6 had active disease and about 8 were in remission. Treatment status at blood draw for the Susac syndrome patients was therapy-naive, corticosteroids, or intravenous immunoglobulin alone.

About 0.5 to 1 ug RNA was reverse transcribed with random hexamers. One entry per CDR3 protein, called by TCRdb with MiXCR from the immunoSEQ multiplex PCR reads. Here the sample spans some 200,000 distinct CDR3 sequences, more than 85% being singletons. Sequenced material: CD4+ T cells from PBMCs. This sequence was found in a human donor with Susac syndrome. This sequence joins TRBV5-4 and TRBJ1-4; no firm D call. The CDR3 bases are TGTGCCAGCAGCTTGGGGTCTAATGAAAAACTGTTTTTT. It translates to CASSLGSNEKLFF.